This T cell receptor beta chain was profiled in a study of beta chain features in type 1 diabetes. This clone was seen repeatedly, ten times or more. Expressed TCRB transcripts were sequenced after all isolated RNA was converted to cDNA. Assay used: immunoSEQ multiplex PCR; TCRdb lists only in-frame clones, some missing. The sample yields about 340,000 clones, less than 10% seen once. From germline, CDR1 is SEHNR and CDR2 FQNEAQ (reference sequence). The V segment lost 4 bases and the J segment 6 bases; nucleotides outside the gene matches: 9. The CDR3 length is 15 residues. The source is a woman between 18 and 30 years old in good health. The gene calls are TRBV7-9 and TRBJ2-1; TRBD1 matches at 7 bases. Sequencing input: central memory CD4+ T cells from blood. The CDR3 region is CASSSGQASINEQFF. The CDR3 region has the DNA TGTGCCAGCAGCTCCGGACAGGCATCCATCAATGAGCAGTTCTTC. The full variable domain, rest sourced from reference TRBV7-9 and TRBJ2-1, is DTGVSQNPRHKITKRGQNVTFRCDPISEHNRLYWYRQTLGQGPEFLTYFQNEAQLEKSRLLSDRFSAERPKGSFSTLEIQRTEQGDSAMYLCASSSGQASINEQFFGPGTRLTVL.